What follows is one TCR beta chain and its context. Its antigen is unknown. Naive CD8 T cells, phenotype CD8+CD4-CCR7+CD45RA+, were sorted. This CDR3 is built from 13 residues. Germline lookup yields CDR1 SGHNT and CDR2 YYREEE (reference sequence). V shed 0 bases and J shed 8 bases, with 11 bases lying between them. These data are taken from a study of molecular identifiers for immune sequencing clone quantification. Listed TCR primers, together with previously described methods, were used for the bulk TCR libraries. TCRdb re-called the PCR reads through MiXCR, storing one row per CDR3 protein. The sample has 90,000 or so distinct CDR3 sequences, 21% seen once. Study-wide findings and caveats: Clones of above 20 RNA copies carried over 97% of effector molecules; in naive cells they carried under 1%.

Sequencing was performed on naive CD8+ T cells from blood, with Jurkat cell RNA spiked in. The sample's subset: FACS-sorted CD8+CD4-CCR7+CD45RA+ naive T cells. This receptor was taken from a human donor in good health. Some libraries in this study had Jurkat cell RNA spiked in. The rearrangement uses TRBV5-4 and TRBJ1-1; D may be TRBD1 (6 bases). The CDR3 sequence is CASSLGGQREAFF. The CDR3 bases are TGTGCCAGCAGCTTGGGGGGGCAACGGGAAGCTTTCTTT.